The TCR beta chain described here comes from a study of cytomegalovirus exposure and HLA in healthy donors. Germline CDR1 SGHNT, CDR2 YYREEE (reference sequence). Losses at the gene ends were 1 base for V and 0 bases for J; bases not matched to a gene: 6. This CDR3 is built from 19 residues. PCR employed 60 Vbeta and 13 Jbeta primers. Under the authors' procedure: An analysis performed later counted 75 million to 80 million unique TCR beta chains (approximately 10 million of them shared). Sequencing used immunoSEQ multiplex PCR; TCRdb keeps in-frame clones, though not all of them. Clone size and V and J calls were adopted from that table, with D and trimming inferred from the DNA. The sample consists of around 200,000 clones, more than 60% of them appearing once. This clone was picked up one time. Its target is unknown. Whole-study findings and limits: Reportedly, TCR beta sequences accurately predicted HLA-A and HLA-B alleles in most subjects. For most TCR beta V segments, an earlier analysis put the productive rate at about 87% or about 30% of the time. As immune exposure information, only CMV serostatus was available.

Sequenced material: PBMCs. The chain is built from TRBV5-4 and TRBJ2-3, with 15 bases that match TRBD2. This receptor was identified in a girl aged 2 to 10 in good health and CMV-seronegative. The CDR3 sequence is CASSLMGLAGGRSTDTQYF. The CDR3 DNA is TGTGCCAGCAGCTTGATGGGACTAGCGGGGGGCCGTAGCACAGATACGCAGTATTTT.